The clone carrying this T cell receptor beta chain was observed many times. Antigen: not known. The record originates from a study of blood T cells in healthy people across ages. Whole-study findings and limits: Greater diversity and more naive CD4+ cells were seen in long-lived donors than in aged donors. Estimates based on one million T cells were treated as lower bounds.

Through a sample-barcoded 5' primer and a J-beta primer mix, a second PCR was run for about 7 to 12 cycles. A tag from a template-switch adaptor with 12 random nucleotides marked each cDNA molecule. TCRdb processed the 5' RACE reads anew with MiXCR; each CDR3 protein has one entry. The top ten clones hold roughly 8.2% of a sample with around 1.7 million distinct CDR3 sequences, approximately 28% of them seen once. This CDR3 has 13 amino acids. Germline-derived CDR1 and CDR2 are SGHVS and FNYEAQ. Trimming shortened V by 5 bases and J by 2 bases, and 7 bases separated the two germline ends. Input material: blood. The receptor was isolated from a woman aged 25 to 39 in good health. This rearrangement joins TRBV7-6 to TRBJ1-5, with D tentatively TRBD1 (5 bases). CDR3 sequence (DNA): TGTGCCAGCAGCCGACAGCGCAATCAGCCCCAGCATTTT. Its protein product is CASSRQRNQPQHF.